Listed below are T cell receptor beta chains from one sample, sequenced in a study of T cell responses to AZD1222 COVID-19 vaccine. TCRdb keeps only in-frame clones here, not all; method: immunoSEQ multiplex PCR. The sample lists 150,000 to 200,000 clones, about 90% seen once, with around 7.9% in the top ten. The sequencing used peripheral blood, collected on day 0 of AZD1222 vaccination. These TCRs come from an adult in good health. Each CDR3 is given with its conserved first and last residue. D genes are given only for firm matches. Not all rows give a size; the values are once, few, many and, for expanded clones, a class.

TRBV7-2	TRBJ1-2	TRBD1	NA	CASSLIRGRGYTF	TGTGCCAGCAGCTTAATCAGGGGGCGAGGCTACACCTTC
TRBV14	TRBJ2-4	NA	NA	CASSQVSTEAKNIQYF	TGTGCCAGCAGCCAAGTCTCAACAGAAGCCAAAAACATTCAGTACTTC
TRBV5-5	TRBJ1-1	NA	NA	CASRQDATEAFF	TGTGCCAGCAGGCAGGACGCCACTGAAGCTTTCTTT
TRBV11-2	TRBJ2-2	NA	NA	CASTNPSNTGELFF	TGTGCCAGCACCAACCCCTCGAACACCGGGGAGCTGTTTTTT
TRBV4-1	TRBJ1-2	NA	NA	CASSQSGTGYGYTF	TGCGCCAGCAGCCAATCGGGGACCGGCTATGGCTACACCTTC
TRBV1	TRBJ2-7	NA	few	CTSSQAWLDSRSGEQYF	TGCACCAGCAGCCAAGCCTGGTTGGATTCTCGGTCTGGCGAGCAGTACTTC
TRBV11-2	TRBJ2-1	TRBD2	NA	CASSLDLAGGTREQFF	TGTGCCAGCAGCTTAGATCTAGCGGGGGGGACTCGGGAGCAGTTCTTC
TRBV30	TRBJ1-1	NA	NA	CAWSPVGYTEAFF	TGTGCCTGGAGTCCGGTAGGCTACACTGAAGCTTTCTTT
TRBV2	TRBJ2-3	NA	NA	CASSDYTAASDTQYF	TGTGCCAGCAGTGACTACACCGCGGCCTCAGATACGCAGTATTTT
TRBV6-5	TRBJ1-5	NA	NA	CASRGGAGSQPQHF	TGTGCCAGCCGAGGGGGGGCTGGTAGTCAGCCCCAGCATTTT
TRBV5-4	TRBJ2-7	NA	NA	CASSLAGPYEQYF	TGTGCCAGCAGCTTGGCAGGTCCCTACGAGCAGTACTTC
TRBV25-1	TRBJ2-1	NA	few	CASSEFRAVSFNEQFF	TGTGCCAGCAGTGAATTTCGGGCCGTCAGTTTCAATGAGCAGTTCTTC
TRBV29-1	TRBJ1-2	NA	once	CSVGRESGYTF	TGCAGCGTTGGGAGGGAAAGTGGCTACACCTTC
TRBV2	TRBJ1-2	NA	NA	CASSEEMGGGYTF	TGTGCCAGCAGTGAAGAGATGGGGGGTGGCTACACCTTC
TRBV24-1	TRBJ2-5	NA	NA	CATSDLYGGTQYF	TGTGCCACCAGTGATTTATACGGGGGGACCCAGTACTTC
TRBV9	TRBJ2-7	NA	NA	CASSKGTVSYEQYF	TGTGCCAGCAGCAAAGGAACGGTATCCTACGAGCAGTACTTC
TRBV5-4	TRBJ1-1	NA	NA	CASSLPGRWNTEAFF	TGTGCCAGCAGCTTGCCCGGCAGGTGGAACACTGAAGCTTTCTTT
TRBV28	TRBJ2-2	NA	few	CASSLTGGTGELFF	TGTGCCAGCAGTTTAACAGGAGGTACCGGGGAGCTGTTTTTT
TRBV6-2/TRBV6-3	TRBJ2-5	NA	NA	CASSRLGETQYF	TGTGCCAGCAGCCGACTAGGAGAGACCCAGTACTTC
TRBV9	TRBJ1-1	TRBD1	NA	CASSVDPQQGLNTEAFF	TGTGCCAGCAGCGTAGACCCCCAACAGGGGCTGAACACTGAAGCTTTCTTT
TRBV27	TRBJ2-6	NA	NA	CAIARDPSGANVLTF	TGTGCCATCGCCAGGGACCCATCTGGGGCCAACGTCCTGACTTTC
TRBV28	TRBJ1-5	TRBD1	NA	CASSLFADRAESNQPQHF	TGTGCCAGCAGTTTATTCGCCGACAGGGCCGAGAGCAATCAGCCCCAGCATTTT
TRBV20-1	TRBJ2-5	TRBD2	NA	CSAAGEETQYF	TGCAGTGCGGCGGGGGAAGAGACCCAGTACTTC
TRBV20-1	TRBJ1-1	NA	once	CSASLPSGTEAFF	TGCAGTGCTAGTCTCCCCAGTGGCACTGAAGCTTTCTTT
TRBV10-3	TRBJ1-1	NA	NA	CAISDTVKTEAFF	TGTGCCATCAGTGACACAGTGAAGACTGAAGCTTTCTTT
TRBV3-1/TRBV3-2	TRBJ1-3	NA	NA	CASSLGSSGNTIYF	TGTGCCAGCAGCCTTGGGAGCTCTGGAAACACCATATATTTT
TRBV27	TRBJ2-3	NA	NA	CASSFNKPGPDTQYF	TGTGCCAGCAGTTTCAATAAGCCAGGCCCAGATACGCAGTATTTT
TRBV6-1	TRBJ1-1	NA	NA	CASSEGGHMNTEAFF	TGTGCCAGCAGTGAGGGGGGCCACATGAACACTGAAGCTTTCTTT
TRBV6-2/TRBV6-3	TRBJ1-6	NA	NA	CASSRPYVGPYNSPLHF	TGTGCCAGCAGTCGGCCCTATGTTGGGCCCTATAATTCACCCCTCCACTTT
TRBV5-4	TRBJ1-1	NA	NA	CASSLDSGIYEAFF	TGTGCCAGCAGCTTGGATTCCGGGATCTATGAAGCTTTCTTT
TRBV6-4	TRBJ1-6	TRBD1	few	CASSARQGAPLHF	TGTGCCAGCAGTGCTCGACAGGGGGCACCCCTCCACTTT
TRBV6-4	TRBJ2-2	NA	NA	CASSEVVTGELFF	TGTGCCAGCAGTGAAGTGGTAACCGGGGAGCTGTTTTTT
TRBV5-8	TRBJ2-1	NA	NA	CASSSEQGSRGTVQFF	TGTGCCAGCAGCTCAGAACAGGGGTCGCGGGGTACGGTGCAGTTCTTC
TRBV7-9	TRBJ2-7	NA	NA	CASSLVRGRGDYEQYF	TGTGCCAGCAGCTTAGTACGCGGGCGGGGAGATTACGAGCAGTACTTC
TRBV19	TRBJ2-7	NA	NA	CASSIQGYSLEQYF	TGTGCCAGTAGTATACAGGGGTACTCCCTCGAGCAGTACTTC
TRBV30	TRBJ2-7	TRBD1	once	CAFWDRGRLRSYEQYF	TGTGCCTTCTGGGACAGGGGGCGGTTGAGGTCCTACGAGCAGTACTTC
TRBV20-1	TRBJ1-1	NA	NA	CSAIRYTEAFF	TGCAGTGCTATCAGGTACACTGAAGCTTTCTTT
TRBV9	TRBJ2-1	TRBD1	NA	CASSTGQGNEQFF	TGTGCCAGCAGCACCGGACAGGGCAATGAGCAGTTCTTC
TRBV6-5	TRBJ1-1	TRBD1	NA	CATRGGNTEAFF	TGTGCCACCAGGGGGGGGAACACTGAAGCTTTCTTT
TRBV4-3	TRBJ1-3	NA	NA	CASSQDSRSSGNTIYF	TGCGCCAGCAGCCAAGATTCGAGGAGCTCTGGAAACACCATATATTTT
TRBV28	TRBJ2-7	NA	few	CASSLRRKVPYEQYF	TGTGCCAGCAGTTTAAGGCGGAAGGTACCCTACGAGCAGTACTTC
TRBV9	TRBJ1-5	NA	once	CASSVESSPNQPQHF	TGTGCCAGCAGCGTAGAGTCCAGTCCTAATCAGCCCCAGCATTTT
TRBV20-1	TRBJ2-5	NA	NA	CSARGEETQYF	TGCAGTGCTAGAGGAGAAGAGACCCAGTACTTC
TRBV5-1	TRBJ1-1	NA	NA	CASSLAGRQRNTEAFF	TGCGCCAGCAGCTTGGCCGGTAGGCAGAGGAACACTGAAGCTTTCTTT
TRBV19	TRBJ2-2	TRBD2	NA	CASKVTSGALGELFF	TGTGCCAGTAAAGTGACTAGCGGGGCTCTTGGGGAGCTGTTTTTT
TRBV4-1	TRBJ2-7	TRBD1	NA	CASSQGQGATWEQYF	TGCGCCAGCAGCCAAGGCCAGGGGGCTACATGGGAGCAGTACTTC
TRBV4-3	TRBJ2-1	TRBD1	NA	CASSRTRGGPIYNEQFF	TGCGCCAGCAGCCGTACTAGAGGGGGCCCGATCTACAATGAGCAGTTCTTC
TRBV19	TRBJ2-7	NA	NA	CASSSLGTYGEQYF	TGTGCCAGTAGTAGCCTAGGGACCTACGGCGAGCAGTACTTC
TRBV6-5	TRBJ1-2	NA	NA	CASSRSANYGYTF	TGTGCCAGCAGTCGGTCAGCTAACTATGGCTACACCTTC
TRBV6-4	TRBJ2-2	TRBD1	NA	CASSPVMGTVETGELFF	TGTGCCAGCAGCCCAGTTATGGGGACAGTAGAGACCGGGGAGCTGTTTTTT
TRBV5-6	TRBJ2-7	TRBD1	NA	CASSLLGTVHEQYF	TGTGCCAGCAGCCTGCTGGGGACAGTCCACGAGCAGTACTTC
TRBV4-1	TRBJ1-1	NA	NA	CASSQEARLVNTEAFF	TGCGCCAGCAGCCAAGAAGCCAGGCTGGTGAACACTGAAGCTTTCTTT
TRBV6-5	TRBJ2-5	TRBD2	NA	CASSYGLAGGETQYF	TGTGCCAGCAGTTACGGACTAGCGGGGGGGGAGACCCAGTACTTC
TRBV24-1	TRBJ2-2	NA	NA	CATSRPKQDINTGELFF	TGTGCCACCAGTCGGCCGAAACAGGATATAAACACCGGGGAGCTGTTTTTT